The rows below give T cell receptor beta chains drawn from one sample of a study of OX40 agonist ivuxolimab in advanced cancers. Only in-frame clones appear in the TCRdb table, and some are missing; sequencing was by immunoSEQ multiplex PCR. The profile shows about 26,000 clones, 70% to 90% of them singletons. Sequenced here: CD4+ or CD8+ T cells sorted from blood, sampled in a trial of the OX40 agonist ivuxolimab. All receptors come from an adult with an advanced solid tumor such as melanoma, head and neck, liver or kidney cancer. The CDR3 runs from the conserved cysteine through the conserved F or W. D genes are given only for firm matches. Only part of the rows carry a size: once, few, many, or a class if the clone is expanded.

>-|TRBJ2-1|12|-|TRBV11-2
TGTGCCAGCACCCCCGTTAACCATGAGCAGTTCTTC
CASTPVNHEQFF
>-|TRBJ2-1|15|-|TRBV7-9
TGTGCCAGCAGCTTAGCCCGGGGATCCTACAATGAGCAGTTCTTC
CASSLARGSYNEQFF
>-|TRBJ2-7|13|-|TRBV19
TGTGCCAGTAGTCCCCCGGCAGCCTACGAGCAGTACTTC
CASSPPAAYEQYF
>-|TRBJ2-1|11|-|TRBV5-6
TGTGCCAGCAGCTTATACAATGAGCAGTTCTTC
CASSLYNEQFF
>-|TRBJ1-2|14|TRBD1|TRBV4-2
TGTGCCAGCAGCCCCGGCCCAGGGGGAATCGGCTACACCTTC
CASSPGPGGIGYTF
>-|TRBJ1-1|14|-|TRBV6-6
TGCGCCAGCCGGGATGCGACAGAGAACACTGAAGCTTTCTTT
CASRDATENTEAFF
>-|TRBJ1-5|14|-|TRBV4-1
TGCGCCAGCAGCCAAGTTGGGAGTAATCAGCCCCAGCATTTT
CASSQVGSNQPQHF
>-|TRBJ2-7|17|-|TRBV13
TGTGCCAGCAGCTTAGGGGGCGGGGGACACGGAACCTACGAGCAGTACTTC
CASSLGGGGHGTYEQYF
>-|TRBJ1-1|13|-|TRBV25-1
TGTGCCAGCAGACAGGGATATGCCACTGAAGCTTTCTTT
CASRQGYATEAFF
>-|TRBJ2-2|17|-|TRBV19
TGTGCCAGTAGAGATAAGTACAGAGAGGGGAACACCGGGGAGCTGTTTTTT
CASRDKYREGNTGELFF
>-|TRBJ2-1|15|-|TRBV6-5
TGTGCCAGCAGTCCAGACACAGGCTCCTACAATGAGCAGTTCTTC
CASSPDTGSYNEQFF
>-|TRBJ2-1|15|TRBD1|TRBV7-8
TGTGCCAGCAGCTTACGCAGGGGGCTCTACAATGAGCAGTTCTTC
CASSLRRGLYNEQFF
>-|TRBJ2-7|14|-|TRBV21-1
TGTGCCAGCAGCAAAGAGATGAGCTCCTACGAGCAGTACTTC
CASSKEMSSYEQYF
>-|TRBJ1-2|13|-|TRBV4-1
TGCGCCACCAGAAAGGCGACAGGACTTGGCTACACCTTC
CATRKATGLGYTF
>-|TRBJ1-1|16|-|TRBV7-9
TGTGCCAGCAGCTATTTACTAGCGACGGGAGACACTGAAGCTTTCTTT
CASSYLLATGDTEAFF
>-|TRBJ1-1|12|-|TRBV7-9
TGTGCCAGCAGCTCCGACCTCCCCGGCCTTTTCTTT
CASSSDLPGLFF
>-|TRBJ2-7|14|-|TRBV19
TGTGCCAGTAGTATAGAGGCGGGCCCCTACGAGCAGTACTTC
CASSIEAGPYEQYF
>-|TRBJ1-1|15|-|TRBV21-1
TGTGCCAGCAGCAAAGAGACAGACATGAACACTGAAGCTTTCTTT
CASSKETDMNTEAFF
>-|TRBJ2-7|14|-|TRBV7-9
TGTGCCAGCAGCCATCGGTCCTCGGTCCACGAGCAGTACTTC
CASSHRSSVHEQYF
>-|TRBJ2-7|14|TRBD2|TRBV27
TGTGCCAGCAGTTGGGCGGGGGACTCCTACGAGCAGTACTTC
CASSWAGDSYEQYF
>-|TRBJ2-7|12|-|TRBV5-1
TGCGCCAGCAGCCCGCCAGGGGACGAGCAGTACTTC
CASSPPGDEQYF
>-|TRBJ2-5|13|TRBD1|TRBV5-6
TGTGCCAGCAGCTTGACAGGGGAAGAGACCCAGTACTTC
CASSLTGEETQYF
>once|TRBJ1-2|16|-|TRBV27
TGTGCCAGCAGTCGGACACGGGACACCAATAACTATGGCTACACCTTC
CASSRTRDTNNYGYTF
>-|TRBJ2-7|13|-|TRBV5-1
TGCGCCAGCAGCTTGAATGGGGCCTACGAGCAGTACTTC
CASSLNGAYEQYF
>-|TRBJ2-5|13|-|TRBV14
TGTGCCAGCAGCTCCGACAGGAAAGAGACCCAGTACTTC
CASSSDRKETQYF
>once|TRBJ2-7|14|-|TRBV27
TGTGCCAGCAGTTCTGCGGGGGCGTCCTACGAGCAGTACTTC
CASSSAGASYEQYF
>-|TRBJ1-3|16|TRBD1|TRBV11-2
TGTGCCAGCAGCCAAACAGGGGTCCACTCTGGAAACACCATATATTTT
CASSQTGVHSGNTIYF
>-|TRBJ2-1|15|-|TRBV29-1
TGCAGCGTCGGTGGGACACTGGCCACCTACAATGAGCAGTTCTTC
CSVGGTLATYNEQFF
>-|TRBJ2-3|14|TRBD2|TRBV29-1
TGCAGCGTTGAAGGCGGGGGGGCACCAGATACGCAGTATTTT
CSVEGGGAPDTQYF
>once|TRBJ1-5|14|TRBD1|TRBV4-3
TGCGCCAGCAGCCCTGGGACAGACAATCAGCCCCAGCATTTT
CASSPGTDNQPQHF
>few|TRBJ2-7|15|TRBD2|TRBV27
TGTGCCAGCAGTTTATCGGCGGGAGGGTCGGGGGAGCAGTACTTC
CASSLSAGGSGEQYF
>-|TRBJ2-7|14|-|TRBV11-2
TGTGCCAGCAGCTCTAAAGCGGTACTCTACGAGCAGTACTTC
CASSSKAVLYEQYF
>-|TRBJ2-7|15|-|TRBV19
TGTGCCAGTAGTATCGGACAAGGCAGCTCCTACGAGCAGTACTTC
CASSIGQGSSYEQYF
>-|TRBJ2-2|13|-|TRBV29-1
TGCAGCGTTGCGCCAGGGTGGACCGGGGAGCTGTTTTTT
CSVAPGWTGELFF
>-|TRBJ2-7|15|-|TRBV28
TGTGCCAGCAGTCCCCGGCCGGGACTCATCTACGAGCAGTACTTC
CASSPRPGLIYEQYF
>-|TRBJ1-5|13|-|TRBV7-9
TGTGCCAGCAGCCTTGGCCCCAATCAGCCCCAGCATTTT
CASSLGPNQPQHF
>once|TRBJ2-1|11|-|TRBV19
TGTGCCAGTAGCTTAAACAATGAGCAGTTCTTC
CASSLNNEQFF
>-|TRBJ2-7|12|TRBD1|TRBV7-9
TGTGCCAGCAGTTGGGACAGCTACGAGCAGTACTTC
CASSWDSYEQYF
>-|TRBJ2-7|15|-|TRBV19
TGTGCCAGTACCCAGGGGTTGGGACACGACTACGAGCAGTACTTC
CASTQGLGHDYEQYF
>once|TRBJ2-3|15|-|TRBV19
TGTGCCAGTAGTTTGGGAGAGTGGAGCACAGATACGCAGTATTTT
CASSLGEWSTDTQYF
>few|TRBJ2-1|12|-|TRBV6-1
TGTGCCAGCAGTGAAGTGGCCAATGAGCAGTTCTTC
CASSEVANEQFF
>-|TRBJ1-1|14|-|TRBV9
TGTGCCAGCAGCCCCCTAGGGGGGAACACTGAAGCTTTCTTT
CASSPLGGNTEAFF
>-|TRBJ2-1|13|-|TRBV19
TGTGCCAGTAGTATTGGGATTGGCAATGAGCAGTTCTTC
CASSIGIGNEQFF
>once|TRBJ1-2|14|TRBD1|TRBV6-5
TGTGCCAGCAGTCCCTCCGCAGGGGGGAACGGCTACACCTTC
CASSPSAGGNGYTF
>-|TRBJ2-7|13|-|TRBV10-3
TGTGCCATCACCTGGGACGAGACCTACGAGCAGTACTTC
CAITWDETYEQYF
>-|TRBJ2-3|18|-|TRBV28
TGTGCCAGCAGTAAAGACTCGTTGGGAGTTGGTTTGACAGATACGCAGTATTTT
CASSKDSLGVGLTDTQYF
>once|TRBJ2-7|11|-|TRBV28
TGTGCCAGCAGTTTAATAGACGAGCAGTACTTC
CASSLIDEQYF
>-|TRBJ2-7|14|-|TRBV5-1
TGCGCCAGCAGCTTAGTAAAAGAGTCCCACGAGCAGTACTTC
CASSLVKESHEQYF
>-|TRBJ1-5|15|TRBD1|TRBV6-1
TGTGCCAGCAGTGATGGGACAGGGCCTAATCAGCCCCAGCATTTT
CASSDGTGPNQPQHF
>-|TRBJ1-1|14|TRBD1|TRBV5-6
TGTGCCAGCAGCCCGGGACAGGTTTACACTGAAGCTTTCTTT
CASSPGQVYTEAFF
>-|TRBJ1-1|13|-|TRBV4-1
TGCGCCAGCAGCCGAAGTGGCCCAACTGAAGCTTTCTTT
CASSRSGPTEAFF
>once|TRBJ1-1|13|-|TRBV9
TGTGCCAGCAGCGCGCTGAGGGCGACTGAAGCTTTCTTT
CASSALRATEAFF
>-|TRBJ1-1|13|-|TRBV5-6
TGTGCCAGCAGCTTCGGGACGGGCACTGAAGCTTTCTTT
CASSFGTGTEAFF
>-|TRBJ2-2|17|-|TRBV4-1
TGCGCCAGCAGCCCCCACCCCGCGGAGGGGGCGATCGGGGAGCTGTTTTTT
CASSPHPAEGAIGELFF
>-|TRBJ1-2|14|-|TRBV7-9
TGTGCCAGCAGCTTAGAGGGGCAAGGAGATGGCTACATCTTC
CASSLEGQGDGYIF